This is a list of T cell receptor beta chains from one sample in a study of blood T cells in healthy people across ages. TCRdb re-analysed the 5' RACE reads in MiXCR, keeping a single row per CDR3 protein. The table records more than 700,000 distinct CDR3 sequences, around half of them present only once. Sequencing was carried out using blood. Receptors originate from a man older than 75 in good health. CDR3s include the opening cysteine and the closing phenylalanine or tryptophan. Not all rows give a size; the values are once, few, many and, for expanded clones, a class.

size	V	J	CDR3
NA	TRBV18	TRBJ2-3	CASSPTDTGRRSDTQYF
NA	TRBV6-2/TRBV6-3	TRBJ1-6	CASSLRRQGYNSPLHF
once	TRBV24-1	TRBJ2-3	CATSDPTRADTQYF
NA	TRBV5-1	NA	CASSLLGGASYNEQYF
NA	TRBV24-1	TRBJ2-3	CATSDGLAGDRTDTQYF
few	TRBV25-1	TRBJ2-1	CASSEQSGLPGNEQFF
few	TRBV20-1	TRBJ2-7	CSAAPGTSGTDEQYF
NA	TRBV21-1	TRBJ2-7	CASSTSGTVEQYF
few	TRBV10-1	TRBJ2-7	CASSDHRLGEYEQYF
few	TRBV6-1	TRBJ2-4	CASSELAEGWNIQYF
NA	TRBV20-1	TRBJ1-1	CSAFGAWESHTEAFF
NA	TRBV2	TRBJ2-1	CASSISGYYNEQFF
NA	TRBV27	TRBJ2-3	CASSFSAIPDTQYF
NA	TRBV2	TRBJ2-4	CASKKAQNIQYF
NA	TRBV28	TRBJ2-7	CASSLSPAEQYF
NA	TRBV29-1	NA	CSVELGSEQYF
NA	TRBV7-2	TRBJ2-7	CASSLGKRLANEQYF
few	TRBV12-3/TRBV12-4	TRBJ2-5	CASSLGVGQGVAQYF
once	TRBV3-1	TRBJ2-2	CASSQGAGGSTGELFF
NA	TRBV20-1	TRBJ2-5	CSARLAGEFETQYF
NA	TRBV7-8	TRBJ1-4	CASSPRRTGNEKLFF
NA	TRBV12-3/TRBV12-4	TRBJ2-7	CTSSSPGLAGIYEQYF
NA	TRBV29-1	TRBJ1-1	CSVVAPVTEAFF
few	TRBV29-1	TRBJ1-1	CSVGHTNTEAFF